Reported below is one TCR beta chain. The sample comes from a study of blood T cell repertoires in COVID-19. Study details: Sites across the United States, Italy and Spain contributed samples from acute and convalescent COVID-19.

Participants came from 20 to 25 US areas, aged about 18 to 95 years. CDR3 length equals 13 residues. V was pared by 4 bases and J by 3 bases, with 2 bases of the junction left unmatched. Germline lookup yields CDR1 SGDLS and CDR2 YYNGEE. The repertoire was sequenced with immunoSEQ multiplex PCR; TCRdb's copy has only in-frame clones and lacks some. The sample yields 270,000 or so clones, more than 85% seen once. The TCR originated in a man in his forties or fifties who had been exposed to COVID-19. The specimen was PBMCs or T cells enriched from blood (not recorded which). J is TRBJ1-1 and V is TRBV9, with 8 nucleotides matching TRBD1. The CDR3 DNA is TGTGCCAGCAGCTCGACAGGGGACACTGAAGCTTTCTTT. Residues: CASSSTGDTEAFF.